This is a list of T cell receptor beta chains from one sample in a study of response to subunit inactivated influenza vaccine. TCRdb passed the RT-PCR reads through MiXCR, listing each CDR3 protein once. The table shows under 950,000 distinct CDR3 sequences, with 21% occurring only once. The source was PBMCs from blood, collected 5 days after vaccination. The origin of the receptors is a man in his fifties or sixties who received an inactivated influenza vaccine. Each CDR3 is given with its conserved first and last residue. The order of the fields is V gene, J gene, clone size, CDR3 protein. Rows may omit the clone size; those that give it use once, few, many or a size class.

>TRBV6-2/TRBV6-3|TRBJ2-7|few
CASSLVLAFYEQYF
>TRBV5-1|TRBJ2-5|many
CASSPGLAVQETQYF
>TRBV20-1|TRBJ1-2|NA
CSARDEGNPTNYGYTF
>TRBV4-1|TRBJ2-7|few
CASSLPFRQPGAYEQYF
>TRBV6-2/TRBV6-3|TRBJ2-7|NA
CASTLTAAGSYEQYF
>TRBV6-2/TRBV6-3|TRBJ2-1|NA
CASNQAQSSYNEQFF
>TRBV9|TRBJ2-7|NA
CASSVATGHEQYF
>TRBV12-3/TRBV12-4|TRBJ2-5|NA
CASSLALMETQYF
>TRBV24-1|TRBJ1-3|NA
CATSDNISSGNTIYF
>TRBV20-1|TRBJ2-2|many
CSARDRGRAGELFF
>TRBV3-1|TRBJ1-1|NA
CASSTRGGYTEAFF
>TRBV30|TRBJ2-3|few
CALDYYRRDTQYF
>TRBV6-2/TRBV6-3|TRBJ1-5|few
CASSGLFQPQHF
>TRBV20-1|TRBJ2-3|NA
CSVAPSGAGGPRGRDTQYF
>TRBV29-1|TRBJ2-5|NA
CSVPSGITETQYF
>TRBV5-5|TRBJ1-1|NA
CASSLEWLQNTEAFF
>TRBV12-3/TRBV12-4|TRBJ2-1|few
CASSKSGQNNEQFF
>TRBV12-3/TRBV12-4|TRBJ2-3|NA
CASSRTGGLTDTQYF
>TRBV4-3|TRBJ2-3|many
CASSQDATSGSSTQYF
>TRBV10-3|TRBJ2-7|NA
CAISGTSGGSYEQYF
>TRBV20-1|TRBJ1-6|NA
CSARDITSGTSSPLHF
>TRBV28|TRBJ1-1|few
CASSLPGHTEAFF
>TRBV27|TRBJ1-1|NA
CASSPLARQGWTEAFF
>TRBV20-1|TRBJ1-4|NA
CSATYEATNEKLFF
>TRBV12-3/TRBV12-4|TRBJ1-5|few
CASSTLSMGNQPQHF
>TRBV14|TRBJ2-7|few
CASSQFGTALYEQYF
>TRBV12-3/TRBV12-4|TRBJ2-5|many
CASSQHDVGTQYF
>TRBV29-1|TRBJ2-5|few
CSVQELAGETQYF
>TRBV15|TRBJ2-1|NA
CATSRDSWLAGDNEQFF
>TRBV6-1|TRBJ1-1|NA
CASSVEQGFENTEAFF
>TRBV29-1|TRBJ1-5|few
CSVEDAGQPQHF